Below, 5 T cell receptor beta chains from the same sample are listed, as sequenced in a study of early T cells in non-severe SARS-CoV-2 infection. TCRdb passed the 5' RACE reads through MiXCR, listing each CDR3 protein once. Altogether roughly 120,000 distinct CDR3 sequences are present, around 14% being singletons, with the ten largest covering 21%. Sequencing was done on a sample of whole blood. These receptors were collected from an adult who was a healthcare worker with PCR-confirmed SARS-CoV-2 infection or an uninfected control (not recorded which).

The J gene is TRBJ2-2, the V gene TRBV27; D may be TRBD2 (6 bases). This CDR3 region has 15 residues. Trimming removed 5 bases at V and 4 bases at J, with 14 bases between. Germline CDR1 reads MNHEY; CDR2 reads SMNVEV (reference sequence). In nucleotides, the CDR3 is TGTGCCAGCAGTCTCAGGAGGGTCAGCACCGGGGAGCTGTTTTTT. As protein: CASSLRRVSTGELFF.

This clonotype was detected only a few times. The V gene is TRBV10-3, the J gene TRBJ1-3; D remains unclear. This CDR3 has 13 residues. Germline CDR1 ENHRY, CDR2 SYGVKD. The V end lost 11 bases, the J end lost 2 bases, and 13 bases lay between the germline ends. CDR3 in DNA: TGTGCCTACACCGAGAGTCCTGGAAACACCATATATTTT. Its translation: CAYTESPGNTIYF.

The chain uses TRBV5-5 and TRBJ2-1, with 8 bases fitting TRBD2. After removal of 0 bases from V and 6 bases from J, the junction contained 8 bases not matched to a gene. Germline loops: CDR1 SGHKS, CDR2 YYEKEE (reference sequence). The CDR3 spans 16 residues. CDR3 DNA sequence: TGTGCCAGCAGCTTGGGGGCCGGGACTAGAGTCAATGAGCAGTTCTTC. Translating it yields CASSLGAGTRVNEQFF. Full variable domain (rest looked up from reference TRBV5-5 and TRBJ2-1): DAGVTQSPTHLIKTRGQQVTLRCSPISGHKSVSWYQQVLGQGPQFIFQYYEKEERGRGNFPDRFSARQFPNYSSELNVNALLLGDSALYLCASSLGAGTRVNEQFFGPGTRLTVL.

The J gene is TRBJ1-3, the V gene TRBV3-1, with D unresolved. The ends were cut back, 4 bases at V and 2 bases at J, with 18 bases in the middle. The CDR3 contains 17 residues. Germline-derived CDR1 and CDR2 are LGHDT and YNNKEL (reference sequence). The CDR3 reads CASSRAKSSATGNTIYF. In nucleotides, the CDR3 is TGTGCCAGCAGCCGCGCAAAGAGTTCAGCGACTGGAAACACCATATATTTT. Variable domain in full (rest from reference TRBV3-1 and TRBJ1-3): DTAVSQTPKYLVTQMGNDKSIKCEQNLGHDTMYWYKQDSKKFLKIMFSYNNKELIINETVPNRFSPKSPDKAHLNLHINSLELGDSAVYFCASSRAKSSATGNTIYFGEGSWLTVV.

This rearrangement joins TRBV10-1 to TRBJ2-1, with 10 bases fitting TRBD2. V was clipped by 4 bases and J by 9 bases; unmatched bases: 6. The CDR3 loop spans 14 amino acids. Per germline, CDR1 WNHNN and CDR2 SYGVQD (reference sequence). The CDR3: CASSAASGGPEQFF. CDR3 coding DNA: TGCGCCAGCAGTGCGGCTAGCGGGGGCCCTGAGCAGTTCTTC.